The 5 T cell receptor beta chains below all came from one sample that was sequenced in a study of PD-L1 blockade in urothelial cancer. Sequenced by immunoSEQ multiplex PCR; TCRdb stores in-frame clones only, minus some. The sample yields around 68,000 clones, over 75% seen once. Time point reported: pretreatment peripheral blood. The source was PBMCs, collected around atezolizumab (anti-PD-L1) treatment. All receptors come from a man between 65 and 85 years old with urothelial cancer.

The chain employs TRBV6-5 and TRBJ2-1; possibly TRBD1 for D (6 bases). The CDR3 has 15 residues. V shed 4 bases and J shed 2 bases, with 12 bases lying between them. Germline CDR1 reads MNHEY; CDR2 reads SVGAGI. The CDR3 here is CASSLTGSTYNEQFF. As DNA, the CDR3 is TGTGCCAGCAGTTTAACAGGGTCGACCTACAATGAGCAGTTCTTC.

The chain carries TRBV7-2 and TRBJ2-1; 9 nucleotides match TRBD2. The CDR3 consists of 16 residues. Germline lookup yields CDR1 SGHTA and CDR2 FQGNSA. V was clipped by 1 base and J by 2 bases; unmatched bases: 3. The CDR3 nucleotides are TGTGCCAGCAGCTTAGTAGCGGGAGTAACCTACAATGAGCAGTTCTTC. This encodes CASSLVAGVTYNEQFF.

CDR3 residues: CASSPPRTSGNEQFF. In DNA form, the CDR3 reads TGTGCCAGCAGCCCACCCAGGACTAGCGGGAATGAGCAGTTCTTC. V usage is TRBV5-4 and J usage is TRBJ2-1; TRBD2 matches 11 bases. Trimming removed 4 bases from V and 7 bases from J; junction bases left unmatched: 7. The CDR3 consists of 15 residues. Germline V lookup: CDR1 SGHNT, CDR2 YYREEE (reference sequence).

This sequence joins TRBV6-1 and TRBJ2-7; 10 bases fit TRBD2. V dropped 10 bases and J dropped 7; count of bases not matched to a gene: 10. CDR3 length equals 13 residues. Germline V gene lookup returns CDR1 MNHNS and CDR2 SASEGT. The CDR3: CATRTSGPLEQYF. CDR3 DNA sequence: TGTGCCACCCGGACTAGCGGTCCCTTAGAGCAGTACTTC.

This clone showed up just a few times. The CDR3 region has the DNA TGTGCCACCAGCAGGGGACTAGCCAGCGATGAGCAGTTCTTC. Protein: CATSRGLASDEQFF. This chain uses TRBV15 with TRBJ2-1; 9 nucleotides align to TRBD2. J lost 8 bases, V lost 3 bases, and 5 bases had no gene match. Germline loops: CDR1 LNHNV, CDR2 YYDKDF (reference sequence). CDR3 length equals 14 residues. Complete variable domain (other parts from reference TRBV15 and TRBJ2-1): DAMVIQNPRYQVTQFGKPVTLSCSQTLNHNVMYWYQQKSSQAPKLLFHYYDKDFNNEADTPDNFQSRRPNTSFCFLDIRSPGLGDTAMYLCATSRGLASDEQFFGPGTRLTVL.